This paragraph reports one T cell receptor (beta chain). The clone's antigen remains unknown. Base qualities are not recorded, but no much larger clone differs from it by a single base. This sample was taken from a study of control samples from healthy donors and cancer patients (dated by TCRdb to the early 2020s). Inclusive of the bounding cysteine and phenylalanine, the CDR3 is 17 residues long. CDR3 DNA only is kept here, 51 bases in frame from base 1. Cut back by 0 bases and 5 bases, the V and J ends lie 17 bases apart. Via the germline V gene, CDR1 is SGHRS and CDR2 YFSETQ. The library was obtained by the immunoSEQ multiplex PCR assay. As stored in TCRdb, this immuneACCESS dataset retains in-frame rearrangements with V and J assigned. A fraction of the clones does not appear; measured against another copy, unresolved V genes explain less than half of the discrepancy, and the remainder lacks a known reason. The sample table records roughly 59,000 clones; roughly nine tenths of these occur just once. Approximately 1.5% of the sample belongs to the ten largest clones.

The sample consisted of PBMCs. The sequence links TRBV5-1 to TRBJ2-2; the D element might be TRBD1 or TRBD2, as each aligns at 5 bases. The clonotype comes from a man in his forties with colorectal cancer. The CDR3 protein: CASSLVGTDGWTGELFF. In nucleotides, the sequence is TGCGCCAGCAGCTTGGTTGGGACGGATGGGTGGACCGGGGAGCTGTTTTTT.